The subject of this entry is one T cell receptor beta chain. This receptor's antigen is unknown. A read error may be the cause here, since a much bigger clone is one base away. The record originates from a study of T cells in Graves' hyperthyroidism and ophthalmopathy (dated 2019 in TCRdb). For the study in its entirety: Peripheral blood samples were taken at initial diagnosis, before any treatment was given. TCR Vbeta CDR3 sequencing of 135 peripheral blood samples (under 45 ophthalmopathy, 75 or so hyperthyroidism and approximately 17 progressor patients) is reported in the paper. Prospective prediction of ophthalmopathy was tested in an independent validation cohort consisting of about 19 hyperthyroidism patients and around 16 patients who later progressed to ophthalmopathy. Once sampling was done, hyperthyroidism patients were given methimazole at a starting dose of 30 mg daily, whereas ophthalmopathy patients were given high-dose intravenous methylprednisolone. In addition, the study compared T-cell repertoires in thyroid tissue and in blood from several Graves' hyperthyroidism patients. The 100 or so discovery patients were divided at random into training and test sets in a 7:3 ratio. A discovery cohort of about 96 patients, about 40 with Graves' ophthalmopathy and 57 with stable Graves' hyperthyroidism, was used to find distinguishing TCR V-J signatures.

The germline ends are 11 bases apart after V is trimmed by 3 bases and J by 0 bases. The CDR3, from cysteine to phenylalanine, totals 16 residues. Just CDR3 DNA is preserved here, 48 bases in frame from base 1. The TCR beta CDR3 regions were amplified from the RNA transcripts. For the first round of RT-PCR on the TCR CDR3, the HTBI primer set was used together with the Qiagen OneStep RT-PCR kit. The libraries were constructed in a second round of multiplex PCR and then size-selected and purified. Sequencing of the libraries was done on an Illumina HiSeq2000 using paired-end 100 bp reads. Turning to the authors' computational methods: SOAPnuke was used to process the raw data, with reads discarded if the reads contained adapters or uncalled bases, had a mean Phred below 15, or lacked an exact constant-primer or identifier match. High-quality paired reads were merged using COPE v1.2.5, and each unique nucleotide sequence was defined as a clonotype. MiTCR v1.1 was used to align the clonotypes against IMGT TRBV, TRBD and TRBJ reference segments. Analysis was restricted to V-J combinations with a frequency above 0.0001, which covered roughly 99% of repertoires. A TCS score was defined as the ratio between F50 (clonal expansion) and ExV (chaos), using BLOSUM62-based TCRdist between CDR3 peptides within each V-J. Welch's t-statistics and random forest reduced roughly 530 V-J features to 13, which were used in a naive Bayes classifier (R e1071). In TCRdb, the public reads were trimmed at Q25 with fastp and aligned with MiXCR, with productive beta chains retained. Rows matching on CDR3 protein sequence are summarized as one entry with the most common DNA and genes. The V and J calls were not made by the authors but by TCRdb's processing. The sample data list approximately 400,000 distinct CDR3 sequences, and around 16% of these were observed just once. Roughly 26% of the sample goes to the ten largest clones.

What the study reported, not specific to this receptor: In cross-validation, a model built on a 13 V-J signature told ophthalmopathy apart from stable hyperthyroidism with 85% to 90% sensitivity and approximately 84% specificity, and in testing the same model reached 80%/75%. Sample size was not statistically predetermined, and blinding of investigators to group allocation was not performed. In validation, the model predicted progression to ophthalmopathy a median of roughly 6.1 months before onset, with about 64% sensitivity and roughly 79% specificity. Most expanded thyroid clonotypes (frequency above 0.001) were also detected in blood, suggesting blood repertoires may reflect thyroid immune responses.

Hyperthyroidism patients were aged 18 to 65 years and newly diagnosed, with disease duration of less than 2 months. The study excluded patients with uncontrolled infections, other autoimmune diseases, pregnancy or lactation. Diagnoses were based on clinical symptoms, serum thyroxine and TRAb, thyroid ultrasound and orbital computed tomography. Blood from progressor patients was collected at the time of first diagnosis with hyperthyroidism, before any ophthalmopathy symptoms had appeared. Ficoll-Paque density gradient centrifugation was used to isolate PBMCs from 9.5 to 10 ml of fresh peripheral blood. Progressor patients were defined as those initially diagnosed with Graves' hyperthyroidism in whom ophthalmopathy developed during follow-up. Total RNA was extracted using Trizol reagent, and RNA quality was assessed on an Agilent 2100 Bioanalyzer.

Recombination connected TRBV12-3 or TRBV12-4 to TRBJ2-2; the D gene is possibly TRBD1, with 5 bases matching. The material sequenced was blood. The sequence was collected from a young woman with Graves' hyperthyroidism that later progressed to Graves' ophthalmopathy. The CDR3: CASSFDMDTNTGELFF. The DNA sequence is TGTGCCAGCAGTTTCGACATGGACACGAACACCGGGGAGCTGTTTTTT.